The clone carrying this TCR beta chain was observed many times. Its target is not known. With a J-beta primer mix and a sample-barcoded 5' primer, a second PCR ran about 7 to 12 cycles. TCRdb re-derived calls from the 5' RACE reads in MiXCR, one entry per CDR3 protein. There are roughly 1.7 million distinct CDR3 sequences in the sample; approximately 32% occur only once, and around 10% lies in the top ten. The CDR3 totals 13 residues. Trimming pared 5 bases from V and 10 bases from J, leaving 17 bases between. Germline CDR1 and CDR2: MNHNY and SVGAGI (reference sequence). The sample belongs to a study of blood T cells in healthy people across ages. Study results and limitations: Significant beta diversity loss was already apparent by age 40, declining roughly linearly. The study found more naive CD4+ cells and higher diversity in long-lived than aged donors.

RNA extraction gave at least 6 micrograms of total RNA per sample. The V and J genes are TRBV6-6 and TRBJ1-1; a weak D match, TRBD1 (6 bases). Sequencing was carried out using blood. The TCR comes from a woman between 25 and 40 years old in good health. CDR3 sequence reads: CASSAGGGLAAFF. The DNA for the CDR3 is TGTGCCAGCAGTGCCGGGGGGGGCTTAGCAGCTTTCTTT.